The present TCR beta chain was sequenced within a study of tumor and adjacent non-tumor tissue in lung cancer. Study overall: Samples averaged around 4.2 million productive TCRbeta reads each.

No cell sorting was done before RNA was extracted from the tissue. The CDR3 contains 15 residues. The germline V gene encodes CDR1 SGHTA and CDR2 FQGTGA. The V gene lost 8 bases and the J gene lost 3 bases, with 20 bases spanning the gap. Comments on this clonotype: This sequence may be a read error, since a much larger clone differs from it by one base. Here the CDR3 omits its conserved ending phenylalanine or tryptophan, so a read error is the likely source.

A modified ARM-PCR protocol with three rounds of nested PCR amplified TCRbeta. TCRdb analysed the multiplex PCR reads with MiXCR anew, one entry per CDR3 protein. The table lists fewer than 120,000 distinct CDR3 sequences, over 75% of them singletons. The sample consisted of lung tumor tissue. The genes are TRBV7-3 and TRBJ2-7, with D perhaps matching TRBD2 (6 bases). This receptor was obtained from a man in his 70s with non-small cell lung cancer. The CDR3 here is CASGRSSLVNYEQYL. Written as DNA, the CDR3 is TGTGCCAGCGGGAGGAGCAGCTTAGTAAACTACGAGCAGTACCTC.